One sample yielded the 6 T cell receptor beta chains listed below, sequenced in a study of technical replicates of blood from several donors. Data came from immunoSEQ multiplex PCR; TCRdb stores just in-frame clones and leaves some out. The data show some 100,000 clones, roughly 95% seen once. The sequenced sample was T cells isolated from PBMCs. All receptors come from a human donor in good health.

The V and J genes are TRBV7-2 and TRBJ2-2, with 7 bases lining up with TRBD2. V shed 5 bases, J shed 7 bases, and the junction held 13 bases outside the gene matches. The CDR3 consists of 16 residues. Germline V gene lookup returns CDR1 SGHTA and CDR2 FQGNSA. The CDR3 region has the DNA TGTGCCAGCAGCCCTCCCGGCGGGAGAGTGGTCGGGGAGCTGTTTTTT. Amino acid sequence: CASSPPGGRVVGELFF.

The chain joins TRBV12-5 to TRBJ1-1; D unresolved. The germline gives CDR1 LGHNT, CDR2 FRNRAP. V was cut by 1 base and J by 0 bases, with 6 bases left in between. CDR3 length: 14 amino acids. CDR3 in DNA: TGTGCTAGTGGTTTGGGAGGAGTGAACACTGAAGCTTTCTTT. It translates to CASGLGGVNTEAFF.

This chain joins TRBV6-5 and TRBJ2-7; 7 bases line up with TRBD2. After removal of 7 bases from V and 2 bases from J, the junction contained 8 bases not matched to a gene. Germline-derived CDR1 and CDR2 are MNHEY and SVGAGI. The CDR3 runs 14 residues. The CDR3 DNA reads as TGTGCCAGCAAGTGGTTAGCGGGCCCCTACGAGCAGTACTTC. This codes for CASKWLAGPYEQYF.

The chain combines TRBV5-1 with TRBJ2-5, with TRBD2 matching 8 bases. Germline V gene sequence: CDR1 SGHRS, CDR2 YFSETQ. J lost 5 bases, V lost 1 base, and 7 bases had no gene match. The CDR3 has 15 amino acids. CDR3 region: CASSLSGSGGETQYF. The CDR3 region has the DNA TGCGCCAGCAGCTTGAGCGGGAGTGGAGGGGAGACCCAGTACTTC.

The J gene is TRBJ1-2, the V gene TRBV11-2; D not resolved. Per germline, CDR1 SGHAT and CDR2 FQNNGV. V lost 6 bases and J 5 bases, leaving 22 bases between the germline ends. The CDR3 is 16 amino acids. The CDR3 region has the DNA TGTGCCAGCAGGAGCTTACGTGGCGCTAGATCTTATGGCTACACCTTC. Amino acids: CASRSLRGARSYGYTF.

V and J are TRBV19 and TRBJ1-5, with 8 bases identical to TRBD1. The CDR3 spans 13 residues. CDR1 LNHDA and CDR2 SQIVND come from the germline V gene (reference sequence). The V and J ends lost 9 bases and 3 bases, in that order; junction bases with no gene match: 4. The CDR3, as DNA: TGTGCCAGCACGGACAGGGACAATCAGCCCCAGCATTTT. This codes for CASTDRDNQPQHF.